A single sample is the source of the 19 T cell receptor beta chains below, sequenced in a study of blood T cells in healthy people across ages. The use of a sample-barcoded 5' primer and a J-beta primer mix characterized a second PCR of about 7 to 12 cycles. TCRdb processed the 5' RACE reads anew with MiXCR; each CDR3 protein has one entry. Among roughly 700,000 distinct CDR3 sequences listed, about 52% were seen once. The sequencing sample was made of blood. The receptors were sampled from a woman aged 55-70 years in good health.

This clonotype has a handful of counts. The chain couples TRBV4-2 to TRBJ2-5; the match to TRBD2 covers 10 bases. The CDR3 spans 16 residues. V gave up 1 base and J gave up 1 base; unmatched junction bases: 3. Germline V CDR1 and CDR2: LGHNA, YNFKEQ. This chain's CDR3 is CASSQAWTSGQETQYF. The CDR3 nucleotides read TGTGCCAGCAGCCAAGCGTGGACTAGCGGCCAAGAGACCCAGTACTTC.

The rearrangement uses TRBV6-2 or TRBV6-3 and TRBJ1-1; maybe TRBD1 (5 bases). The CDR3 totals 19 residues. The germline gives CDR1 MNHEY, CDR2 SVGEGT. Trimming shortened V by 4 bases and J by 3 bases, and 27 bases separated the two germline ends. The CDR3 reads CASSSTSILSWGKYTEAFF. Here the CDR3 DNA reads TGTGCCAGCAGTTCCACCTCCATTTTAAGTTGGGGGAAGTACACTGAAGCTTTCTTT.

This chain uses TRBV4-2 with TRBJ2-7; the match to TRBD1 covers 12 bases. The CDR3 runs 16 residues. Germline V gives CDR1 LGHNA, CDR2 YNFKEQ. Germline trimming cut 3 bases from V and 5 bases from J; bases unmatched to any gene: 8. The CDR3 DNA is TGTGCCAGCAGCCAGGCATCAGGGACAGGGGGCCACGAGCAGTACTTC. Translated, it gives CASSQASGTGGHEQYF.

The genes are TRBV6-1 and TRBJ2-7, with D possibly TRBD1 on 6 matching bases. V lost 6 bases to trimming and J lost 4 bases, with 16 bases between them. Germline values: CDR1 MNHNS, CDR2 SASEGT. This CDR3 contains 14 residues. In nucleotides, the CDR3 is TGTGCCAGCAGGATATCCAGGGGATCTTACGAGCAGTACTTC. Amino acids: CASRISRGSYEQYF.

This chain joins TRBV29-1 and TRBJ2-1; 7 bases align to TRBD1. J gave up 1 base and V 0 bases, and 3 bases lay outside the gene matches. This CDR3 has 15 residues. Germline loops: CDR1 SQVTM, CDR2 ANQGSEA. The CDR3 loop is CSVEEGTESYNEQFF. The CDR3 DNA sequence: TGCAGCGTTGAAGAAGGGACAGAATCCTACAATGAGCAGTTCTTC.

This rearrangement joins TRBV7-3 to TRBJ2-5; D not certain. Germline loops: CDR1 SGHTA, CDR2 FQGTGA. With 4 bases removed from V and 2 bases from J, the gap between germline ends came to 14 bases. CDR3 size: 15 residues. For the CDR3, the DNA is TGTGCCAGCAGCTCCAACTCAGGTTTACAAGAGACCCAGTACTTC. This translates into CASSSNSGLQETQYF.

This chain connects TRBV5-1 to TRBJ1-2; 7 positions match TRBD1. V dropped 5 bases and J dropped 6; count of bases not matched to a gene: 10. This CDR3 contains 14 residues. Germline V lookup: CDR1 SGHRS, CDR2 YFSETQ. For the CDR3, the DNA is TGCGCCAGCAGTCATCCCACAGGGGAGAATGGCTACACCTTC. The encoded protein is CASSHPTGENGYTF.

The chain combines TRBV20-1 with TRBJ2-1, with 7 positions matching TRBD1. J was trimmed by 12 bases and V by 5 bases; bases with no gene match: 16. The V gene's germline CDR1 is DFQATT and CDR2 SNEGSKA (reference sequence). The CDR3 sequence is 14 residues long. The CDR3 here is CSAPPGQLNGGQFF. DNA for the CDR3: TGCAGTGCTCCACCGGGACAGCTAAATGGCGGGCAGTTCTTC.

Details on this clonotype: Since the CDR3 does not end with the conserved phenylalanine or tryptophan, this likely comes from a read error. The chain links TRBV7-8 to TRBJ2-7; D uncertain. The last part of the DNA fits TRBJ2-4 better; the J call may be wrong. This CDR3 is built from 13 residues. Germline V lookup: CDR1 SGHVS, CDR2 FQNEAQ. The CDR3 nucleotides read TGTGCCAGCAGCTTAGGGGATAAAAGCATTCAGTACATC. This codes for CASSLGDKSIQYI.

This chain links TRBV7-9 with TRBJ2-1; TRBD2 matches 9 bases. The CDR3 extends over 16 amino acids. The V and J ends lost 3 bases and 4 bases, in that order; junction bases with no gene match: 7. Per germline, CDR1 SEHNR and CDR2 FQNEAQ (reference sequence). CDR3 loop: CASSFGGRGDYNEQFF. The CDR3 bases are TGTGCCAGCAGCTTTGGCGGGAGGGGAGATTACAATGAGCAGTTCTTC. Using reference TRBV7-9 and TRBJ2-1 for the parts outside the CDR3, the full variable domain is DTGVSQNPRHKITKRGQNVTFRCDPISEHNRLYWYRQTLGQGPEFLTYFQNEAQLEKSRLLSDRFSAERPKGSFSTLEIQRTEQGDSAMYLCASSFGGRGDYNEQFFGPGTRLTVL.

The CDR3 region has the DNA TGTGCCAGTGCCGGACAGGGGGACAATGAGCAGTTCTTC. Amino acids: CASAGQGDNEQFF. The chain combines TRBV6-2 or TRBV6-3 with TRBJ2-1; 10 nucleotides align to TRBD1. Per the germline V gene, CDR1 is MNHEY and CDR2 is SVGEGT. Trimming at V came to 9 bases and at J to 5 bases, leaving 4 bases not matched to a gene. There are 13 residues in the CDR3.

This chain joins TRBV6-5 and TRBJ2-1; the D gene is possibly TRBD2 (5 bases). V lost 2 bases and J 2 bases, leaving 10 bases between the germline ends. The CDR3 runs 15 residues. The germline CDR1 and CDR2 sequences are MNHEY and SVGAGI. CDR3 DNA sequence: TGTGCCAGCAGTTACAAAGCGGCTACCTACAATGAGCAGTTCTTC. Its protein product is CASSYKAATYNEQFF.

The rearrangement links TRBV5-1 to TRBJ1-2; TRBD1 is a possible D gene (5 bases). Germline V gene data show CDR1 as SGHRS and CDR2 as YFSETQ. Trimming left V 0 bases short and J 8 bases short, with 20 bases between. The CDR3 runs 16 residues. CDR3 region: CASSLEGAARGYGYTF. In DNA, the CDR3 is TGCGCCAGCAGCTTGGAAGGGGCAGCCCGCGGGTACGGCTACACCTTC.

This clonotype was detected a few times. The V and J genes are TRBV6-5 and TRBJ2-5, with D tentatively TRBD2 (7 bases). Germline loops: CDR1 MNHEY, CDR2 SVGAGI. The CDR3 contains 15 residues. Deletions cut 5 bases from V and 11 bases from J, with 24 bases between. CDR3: CASSGGDTPSVGQYF. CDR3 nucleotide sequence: TGTGCCAGCAGTGGGGGGGACACACCCTCTGTTGGGCAGTACTTC.

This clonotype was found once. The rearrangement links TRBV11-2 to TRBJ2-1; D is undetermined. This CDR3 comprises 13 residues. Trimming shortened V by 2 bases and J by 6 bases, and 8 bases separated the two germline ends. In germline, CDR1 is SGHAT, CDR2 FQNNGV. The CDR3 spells CASSLILGNEQFF. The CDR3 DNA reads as TGTGCCAGCAGCTTAATCTTAGGCAATGAGCAGTTCTTC.

In DNA form, the CDR3 reads TGTGCCAGCAGCCCCGCTGGGCTAGCGGAGACCCAGTACTTC. It encodes CASSPAGLAETQYF. V is TRBV6-5 and J is TRBJ2-5; D is possibly TRBD2 (6 bases). The CDR3 runs 14 residues. Trimming stripped 6 bases from V and 5 bases from J, with 16 bases between. CDR1 and CDR2 (germline): MNHEY, SVGAGI.

Here the CDR3 reads CASIARGSLDTQYF. In nucleotides, the CDR3 is TGTGCCAGCATTGCACGGGGTAGCTTAGATACGCAGTATTTT. V is TRBV6-1 and J is TRBJ2-3; possibly TRBD2 for D (5 bases). The CDR3 totals 14 residues. From germline, CDR1 is MNHNS and CDR2 SASEGT. Trimming took off 7 bases at V and 5 bases at J, with 16 bases between the two ends.

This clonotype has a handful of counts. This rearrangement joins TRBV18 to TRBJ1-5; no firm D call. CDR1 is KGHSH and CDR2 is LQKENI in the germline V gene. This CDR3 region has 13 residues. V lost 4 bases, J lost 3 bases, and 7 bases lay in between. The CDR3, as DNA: TGTGCCAGCTCACACAGCACCAATCAGCCCCAGCATTTT. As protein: CASSHSTNQPQHF. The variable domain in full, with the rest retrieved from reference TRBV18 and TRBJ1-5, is NAGVMQNPRHLVRRRGQEARLRCSPMKGHSHVYWYRQLPEEGLKFMVYLQKENIIDESGMPKERFSAEFPKEGPSILRIQQVVRGDSAAYFCASSHSTNQPQHFGDGTRLSIL.

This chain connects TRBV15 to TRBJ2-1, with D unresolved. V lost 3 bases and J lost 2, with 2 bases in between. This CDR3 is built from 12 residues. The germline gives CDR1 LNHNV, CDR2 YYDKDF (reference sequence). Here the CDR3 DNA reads TGTGCCACCAGCAGGGCCTACAATGAGCAGTTCTTC. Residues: CATSRAYNEQFF.